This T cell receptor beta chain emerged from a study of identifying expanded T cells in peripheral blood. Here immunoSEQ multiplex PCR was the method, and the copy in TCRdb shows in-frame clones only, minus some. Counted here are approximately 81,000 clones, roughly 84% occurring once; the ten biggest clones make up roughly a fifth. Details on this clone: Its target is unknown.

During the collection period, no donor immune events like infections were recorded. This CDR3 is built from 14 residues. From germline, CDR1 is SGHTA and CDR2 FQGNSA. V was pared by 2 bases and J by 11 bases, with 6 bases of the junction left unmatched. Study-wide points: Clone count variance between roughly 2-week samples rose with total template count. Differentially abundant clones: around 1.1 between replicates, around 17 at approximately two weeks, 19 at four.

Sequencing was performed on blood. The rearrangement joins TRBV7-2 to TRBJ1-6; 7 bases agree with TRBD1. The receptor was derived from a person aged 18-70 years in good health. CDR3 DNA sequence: TGTGCCAGCAGCTTAAACAGGGGAAATGCACCCCTCCACTTT. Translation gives CASSLNRGNAPLHF.